Listed below are T cell receptor beta chains from one sample, sequenced in a study of control samples from healthy donors and cancer patients. TCRdb keeps only in-frame clones here, not all; method: immunoSEQ multiplex PCR. The sample holds around 130,000 clones, nearly 90% seen once. Material for sequencing was blood. The receptors were sampled from a man in his fifties in good health. Each CDR3 is given with its conserved first and last residue. D genes are given only for firm matches. Size tells how often a clone was seen (once, few, many) or the class of an expanded clone, and some rows leave it out.

j_call: TRBJ2-2; clone_size: NA; d_call: NA; v_call: TRBV5-1; cdr3_aa: CASSLGTTNTGELFF; cdr3_nt: TGCGCCAGCAGCTTGGGGACAACGAACACCGGGGAGCTGTTTTTT
j_call: TRBJ2-5; clone_size: once; d_call: TRBD1; v_call: TRBV11-2; cdr3_aa: CASSLGTGQETQYF; cdr3_nt: TGTGCCAGCAGCCTGGGGACAGGGCAAGAGACCCAGTACTTC
j_call: TRBJ2-2; clone_size: NA; d_call: TRBD1; v_call: TRBV4-2; cdr3_aa: CASSDQTGGQGYTGELFF; cdr3_nt: TGTGCCAGCAGCGATCAAACCGGGGGACAGGGTTACACCGGGGAGCTGTTTTTT
j_call: TRBJ1-6; clone_size: NA; d_call: NA; v_call: TRBV30; cdr3_aa: CAWSVPGVNSPLHF; cdr3_nt: TGTGCCTGGAGTGTCCCAGGGGTTAATTCACCCCTCCACTTT
j_call: TRBJ2-7; clone_size: NA; d_call: TRBD1; v_call: TRBV18; cdr3_aa: CASSQRTGATKPIYEQYF; cdr3_nt: TGTGCCAGCTCCCAAAGGACAGGCGCCACCAAACCAATCTACGAGCAGTACTTC
j_call: TRBJ1-1; clone_size: NA; d_call: NA; v_call: TRBV7-9; cdr3_aa: CASSFQEKTEAFF; cdr3_nt: TGTGCCAGCAGCTTCCAGGAGAAGACTGAAGCTTTCTTT
j_call: TRBJ1-4; clone_size: few; d_call: TRBD1; v_call: TRBV30; cdr3_aa: CAWSVGQGMRNEKLFF; cdr3_nt: TGTGCCTGGAGTGTGGGACAGGGGATGCGTAATGAAAAACTGTTTTTT
j_call: TRBJ2-2; clone_size: NA; d_call: TRBD2; v_call: TRBV4-2; cdr3_aa: CASSQDGSGGVNTGELFF; cdr3_nt: TGTGCCAGCAGCCAGGACGGTAGCGGGGGGGTAAACACCGGGGAGCTGTTTTTT
j_call: TRBJ1-6; clone_size: NA; d_call: NA; v_call: TRBV6-6; cdr3_aa: CASSYPQYNSPLHF; cdr3_nt: TGTGCCAGCAGTTACCCACAGTATAATTCACCCCTCCACTTT
j_call: TRBJ2-7; clone_size: NA; d_call: NA; v_call: TRBV27; cdr3_aa: CASSLAGLAYEQYF; cdr3_nt: TGTGCCAGCAGTTTGGCAGGCCTTGCCTACGAGCAGTACTTC
j_call: TRBJ1-6; clone_size: NA; d_call: NA; v_call: TRBV28; cdr3_aa: CASSLSPSPLHF; cdr3_nt: TGTGCCAGCAGCCTTTCCCCTTCACCCCTCCACTTT
j_call: TRBJ2-3; clone_size: once; d_call: NA; v_call: TRBV5-4; cdr3_aa: CASRMEGTHTDTQYF; cdr3_nt: TGTGCCAGCAGGATGGAAGGGACACACACAGATACGCAGTATTTT
j_call: TRBJ1-6; clone_size: NA; d_call: TRBD1; v_call: TRBV27; cdr3_aa: CASSLSNRGYSPLHF; cdr3_nt: TGTGCCAGCAGTTTATCGAACAGGGGATATTCACCCCTCCACTTT
j_call: TRBJ1-1; clone_size: NA; d_call: NA; v_call: TRBV18; cdr3_aa: CASSPGGVGTEAFF; cdr3_nt: TGTGCCAGCTCACCCGGGGGAGTCGGCACTGAAGCTTTCTTT
j_call: TRBJ1-1; clone_size: NA; d_call: NA; v_call: TRBV7-9; cdr3_aa: CASSLRGPTEAFF; cdr3_nt: TGTGCCAGCAGCTTACGGGGTCCCACTGAAGCTTTCTTT
j_call: TRBJ2-7; clone_size: NA; d_call: NA; v_call: TRBV12-3/TRBV12-4; cdr3_aa: CASSLRQAYEQYF; cdr3_nt: TGTGCCAGCAGTTTAAGACAGGCCTACGAGCAGTACTTC
j_call: TRBJ1-2; clone_size: NA; d_call: NA; v_call: TRBV5-1; cdr3_aa: CASSLSPGQNYGYTF; cdr3_nt: TGCGCCAGCAGCTTGTCACCGGGACAAAACTATGGCTACACCTTC
j_call: TRBJ2-2; clone_size: NA; d_call: TRBD2; v_call: TRBV30; cdr3_aa: CAWSGLAGYTGELFF; cdr3_nt: TGTGCCTGGAGTGGACTAGCGGGGTACACCGGGGAGCTGTTTTTT
j_call: TRBJ1-2; clone_size: NA; d_call: NA; v_call: TRBV30; cdr3_aa: CAWSAQVLSGYTF; cdr3_nt: TGTGCCTGGAGTGCCCAAGTGTTGTCCGGCTACACCTTC